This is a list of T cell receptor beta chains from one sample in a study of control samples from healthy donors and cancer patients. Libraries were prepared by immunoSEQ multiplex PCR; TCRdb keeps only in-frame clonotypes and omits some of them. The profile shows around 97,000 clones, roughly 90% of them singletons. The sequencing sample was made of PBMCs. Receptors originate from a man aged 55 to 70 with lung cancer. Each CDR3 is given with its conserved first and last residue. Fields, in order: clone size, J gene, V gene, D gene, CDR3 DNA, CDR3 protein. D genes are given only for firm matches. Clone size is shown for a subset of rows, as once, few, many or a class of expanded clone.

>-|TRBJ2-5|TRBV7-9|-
TGTGCCAGCAGCATTAGAGGGGGAGAGACCCAGTACTTC
CASSIRGGETQYF
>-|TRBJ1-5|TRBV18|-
TGTGCCAGCTCACCTAGCTACAATCAGCCCCAGCATTTT
CASSPSYNQPQHF
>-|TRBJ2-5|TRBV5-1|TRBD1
TGCGCCAGCAGCTTGGGAGGACAGGGGGCTCAAGAGACCCAGTACTTC
CASSLGGQGAQETQYF
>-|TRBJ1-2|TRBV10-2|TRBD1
TGCGCCACAGTTCCAGGGGGCGCGTATGGCTACACCTTC
CATVPGGAYGYTF
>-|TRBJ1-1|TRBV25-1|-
TGTGCCAGCAGTGTCCCAACAGGGAGGAGAGCTTTCTTT
CASSVPTGRRAFF
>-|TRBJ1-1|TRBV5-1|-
TGCGCCAGCAGCCCACAGGGATCGTACACTGAAGCTTTCTTT
CASSPQGSYTEAFF
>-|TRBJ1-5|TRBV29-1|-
TGCAGCGTTCGGGTCTCGGATCAGCCCCAGCATTTT
CSVRVSDQPQHF
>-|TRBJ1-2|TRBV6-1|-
TGTGCCAGCAGTGAACGTGAGCTTAGCTATGGCTACACCTTC
CASSERELSYGYTF
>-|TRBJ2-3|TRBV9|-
TGTGCCAGCAGCCCCGCCCAGGGGTCAGATACGCAGTATTTT
CASSPAQGSDTQYF
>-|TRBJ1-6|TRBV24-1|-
TGTGCCACAAGGACAGCGACAATTCAACCCCTCCACTTT
CATRTATIQPLHF
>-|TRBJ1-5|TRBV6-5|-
TGTGCCAGCAGTTACTCGATGAGGGGGGATCAGCCCCAGCATTTT
CASSYSMRGDQPQHF
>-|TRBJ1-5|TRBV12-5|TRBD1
TGTGCTAGTGGTTCCCAAAGACAGGGCTCATCCTATAGCAATCAGCCCCAGCATTTT
CASGSQRQGSSYSNQPQHF
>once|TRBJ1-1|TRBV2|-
TGTGCCAGCAGTTTCCTGGGAACGAACACTGAAGCTTTCTTT
CASSFLGTNTEAFF
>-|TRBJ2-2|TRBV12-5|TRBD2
TGTGCTAGTGCCGGGGGGAGCGGGGGCACCGGGGAGCTGTTTTTT
CASAGGSGGTGELFF
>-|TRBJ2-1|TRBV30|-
TGTGCCTGGAGTAACCATCCCCCCTCGACAGGACGGGAGCAGTTCTTC
CAWSNHPPSTGREQFF
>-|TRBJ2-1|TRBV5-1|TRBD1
TGCGCCAGCTACCGGGACAGCGACAATGAGCAGTTCTTC
CASYRDSDNEQFF
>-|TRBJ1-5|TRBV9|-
TGTGCCAGCAGCCTCACAACGAGTCAGCCCCAGCATTTT
CASSLTTSQPQHF
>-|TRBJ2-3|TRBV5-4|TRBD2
TGTGCCATTACAGCGGGGAAAGGGGTCGCAGATACGCAGTATTTT
CAITAGKGVADTQYF
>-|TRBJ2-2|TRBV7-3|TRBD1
TGTGCCAGCAGCTCAGCCTCCAGGGGGCTGGGGGGCGGGGAGCTGTTTTTT
CASSSASRGLGGGELFF
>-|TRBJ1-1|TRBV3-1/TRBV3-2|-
TGTGCCAGCAGCCAAGAGGGCATTAGGGGGTTCCAAGCTTTCTTT
CASSQEGIRGFQAFF
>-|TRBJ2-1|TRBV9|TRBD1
TGTGCCAGCAGCGACATCCTGGACAGGGGCTACAATGAGCAGTTCTTC
CASSDILDRGYNEQFF
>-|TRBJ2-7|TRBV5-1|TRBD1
TGCGCCAGCAGCCCCCGGCCCGAACCGGGACAGGGCAATCTCGGGCAGTACTTC
CASSPRPEPGQGNLGQYF
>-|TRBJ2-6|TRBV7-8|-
TGTGCCAGCAGCTTTAACAGGGTGCTGTCCTCTGGGGCCAACGTCCTGACTTTC
CASSFNRVLSSGANVLTF
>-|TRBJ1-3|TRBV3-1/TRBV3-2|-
TGTGCCAGCAGCCAAGATCCGAGCTCTGGAAACACCATATATTTT
CASSQDPSSGNTIYF
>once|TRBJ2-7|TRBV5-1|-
TGCGCCAGCAGCCCCATCCAGGGATCTACTCCCTACGAGCAGTACTTC
CASSPIQGSTPYEQYF
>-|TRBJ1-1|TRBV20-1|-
TGCAGTGCTCATTGGGGGGGTGACGCTTTCTTT
CSAHWGGDAFF
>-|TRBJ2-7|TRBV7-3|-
TGTGCCAGCAGCTTAGCTCAGGGGCCCTACGAGCAGTACTTC
CASSLAQGPYEQYF
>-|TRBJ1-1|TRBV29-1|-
TGCAGCTCCTCTCAGGGCCTTCAGGGGTCTGAAGCTTTCTTT
CSSSQGLQGSEAFF
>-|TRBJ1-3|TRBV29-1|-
TGCAGCGTCCTCCCCGGCGGCTCTGGAAACACCATATATTTT
CSVLPGGSGNTIYF
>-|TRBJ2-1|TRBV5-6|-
TGTGCCAGCAGCCCGGACCAAAATGAGCAGTTCTTC
CASSPDQNEQFF
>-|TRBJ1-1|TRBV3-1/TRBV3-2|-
TGTGCCAGCAGCCCACAGGTGTATACTGAAGCTTTCTTT
CASSPQVYTEAFF
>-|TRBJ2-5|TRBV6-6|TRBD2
TGTGCCAGCAGCAAAGGACTAGCGGGGGCTCAAGAGACCCAGTACTTC
CASSKGLAGAQETQYF
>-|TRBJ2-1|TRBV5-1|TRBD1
TGCGCCAGCAGCTTGGTTACAGGGGCTTACAATGAGCAGTTCTTC
CASSLVTGAYNEQFF
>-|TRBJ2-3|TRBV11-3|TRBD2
TGTGCCAGCAGCTTAGATTCGGCTAGCGGGGTGCAAGATACGCAGTATTTT
CASSLDSASGVQDTQYF
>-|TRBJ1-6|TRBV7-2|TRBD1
TGTGCCAGCAGCTTAGCCTTGGGACAGCTTAGGTTCGATAATTCACCCCTCCACTTT
CASSLALGQLRFDNSPLHF
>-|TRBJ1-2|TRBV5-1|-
TGCGCCAGCAGCCTGGACAGTTCCGAGTATGGCTACACCTTC
CASSLDSSEYGYTF
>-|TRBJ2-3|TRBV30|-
TGTGCCTGGAGTGTACGAGGAACGCGCACAGATACGCAGTATTTT
CAWSVRGTRTDTQYF
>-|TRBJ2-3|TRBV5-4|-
TGTGCCAGCAGCTTCCGCCAGGACCCTAGCACAGATACGCAGTATTTT
CASSFRQDPSTDTQYF
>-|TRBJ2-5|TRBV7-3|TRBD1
TGTGCCAGCAGCCCGGACAGGGTAGGGGAGACCCAGTACTTC
CASSPDRVGETQYF
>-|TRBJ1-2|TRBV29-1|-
TGCAGCGTTGCCCGGGGGCGGAACTATGGCTACACCTTC
CSVARGRNYGYTF
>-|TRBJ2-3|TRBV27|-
TGTGCCAGCAGAACCCAGCGTGTTGGAGATACGCAGTATTTT
CASRTQRVGDTQYF
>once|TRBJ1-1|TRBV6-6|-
TGTGCCAGCAGTTACCCTGACGTTGGGCTGAACACTGAAGCTTTCTTT
CASSYPDVGLNTEAFF
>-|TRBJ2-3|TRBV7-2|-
TGTGCCAGCAGCTTATTGGGGCTTCCCGGAGATACGCAGTATTTT
CASSLLGLPGDTQYF
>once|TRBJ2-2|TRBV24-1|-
TGTGCCACCAGTGACCAGAGACAGGTCGCGAACACCGGGGAGCTGTTTTTT
CATSDQRQVANTGELFF
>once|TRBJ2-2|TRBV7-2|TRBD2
TGTGCCAGCAGCTTAGAGGGCGGGGGGCAAACCGGGGAGCTGTTTTTT
CASSLEGGGQTGELFF
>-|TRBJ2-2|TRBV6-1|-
TGTGCCAGCAGTGAAGCTTCGGGTTGGTCCGGGGAGCTGTTTTTT
CASSEASGWSGELFF
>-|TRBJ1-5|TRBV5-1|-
TGCGCCAGCAGCTTGACCGGTAATAGCAATCAGCCCCAGCATTTT
CASSLTGNSNQPQHF
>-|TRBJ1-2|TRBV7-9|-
TGTGCCAGCAGCCGAACGTTGCGGGATAACTATGGCTACACCTTC
CASSRTLRDNYGYTF
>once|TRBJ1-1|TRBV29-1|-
TGCAGCGTTAATATGGACACTGAAGCTTTCTTT
CSVNMDTEAFF
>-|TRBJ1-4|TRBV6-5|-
TGTGCCAGCAGTTTGCTTTCGATCCAGAGGAATGAAAAACTGTTTTTT
CASSLLSIQRNEKLFF
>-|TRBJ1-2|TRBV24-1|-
TGTGCCACCAGTGACCCTACAGGGCGCCATGGCTACACCTTC
CATSDPTGRHGYTF
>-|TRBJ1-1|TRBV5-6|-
TGTGCCAGCGGGACGGGGTACGGTTTTGATTCTGAAGCTTTCTTT
CASGTGYGFDSEAFF
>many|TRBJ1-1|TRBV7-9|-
TGTGCCAGCAGCTTGGGGGGTGAAGCTTTCTTT
CASSLGGEAFF
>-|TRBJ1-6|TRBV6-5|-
TGTGCCAGCTGTTCCATAAGGGATTCACCCCTCCACTTT
CASCSIRDSPLHF
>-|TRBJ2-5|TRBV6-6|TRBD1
TGTGCCACCCGGACAGGGGAAGAGACCCAGTACTTC
CATRTGEETQYF
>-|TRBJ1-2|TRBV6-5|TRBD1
TGTGCCAGCAGTTACGGAGCGGGACAGAACTATGGCTACACCTTC
CASSYGAGQNYGYTF
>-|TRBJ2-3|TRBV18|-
TGTGCCAGCTCACCAGAAACAGGGAGCGATACGCAGTATTTT
CASSPETGSDTQYF
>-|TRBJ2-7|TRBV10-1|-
TGCGCCAGCAGTGAGCGGGTAGCGGCCTACGAGCAGTACTTC
CASSERVAAYEQYF
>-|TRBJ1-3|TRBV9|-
TGTGCCAGCAGCGCCTCCCCGACGGCTGGAAACACCATATATTTT
CASSASPTAGNTIYF